Shown below are 28 T cell receptor beta chains from a single sample sequenced in a study of low-dose radiotherapy and immunotherapy resistance in tumors. Alpha- and beta-chain coverage of first-strand cDNA came from TRAV- and TRBV-specific primers. Over about 19 PCR cycles, TCRs were amplified from a constant-region primer and V-primer adapter. TCRdb ran MiXCR on the reads and lists one entry per CDR3 protein. The data hold tens of thousands of distinct CDR3 sequences, with less than 25% observed a single time. Stated time point: after trial treatment. Regarding treatment: LDRT plus nivolumab, ipilimumab, low-dose cyclophosphamide and aspirin (RACIN trial). The specimen comprised PBMCs, sampled after low-dose radiotherapy plus immunotherapy. The receptors come from a female donor with ovarian cancer.

This clonotype was seen ten or more times. The chain recombines TRBV19 with TRBJ2-1; weak D call: TRBD2 (6 bases). The CDR3 extends over 13 amino acids. The V end was cut by 5 bases, the J end by 7 bases, with 12 bases between. The germline CDR1 and CDR2 sequences are LNHDA and SQIVND (reference sequence). DNA of the CDR3: TGTGCCAGTAGTCTGCCCGGGGGTAATGAGCAGTTCTTC. It yields the protein CASSLPGGNEQFF.

At least ten counts were recorded for this clonotype. The chain employs TRBV28 and TRBJ1-5; 12 nucleotides match TRBD1. This CDR3 spans 22 amino acids. The trim removed 7 bases at V and 0 bases at J, leaving 22 bases unmatched. Germline loops: CDR1 MDHEN, CDR2 SYDVKM. The CDR3 reads CASTSLRGPGTGGVSSNQPQHF. CDR3 bases: TGTGCCAGCACCTCCCTACGTGGTCCCGGGACAGGGGGCGTGAGTAGCAATCAGCCCCAGCATTTT.

This clonotype has ten or more counts. The V gene is TRBV29-1, the J gene TRBJ1-2; TRBD1 agrees at 7 bases. With 5 bases clipped from V and 6 bases from J, the junction kept 9 bases outside the gene matches. Germline lookup yields CDR1 SQVTM and CDR2 ANQGSEA. The CDR3 loop spans 13 amino acids. The CDR3, as DNA: TGCAGCGTTCTTTACAGGGGTCTAGATGGCTACACCTTC. The encoded protein is CSVLYRGLDGYTF.

The rearrangement links TRBV4-2 to TRBJ1-5; D perhaps matches TRBD1 (5 bases). This CDR3 comprises 14 residues. With 3 bases removed from V and 2 bases from J, the gap between germline ends came to 8 bases. Germline CDR1 is LGHNA and CDR2 is YNFKEQ. This CDR3 is CASSQGLGNQPQHF. The CDR3 region has the DNA TGTGCCAGCAGCCAGGGACTAGGCAATCAGCCCCAGCATTTT.

In its sample, this clonotype was seen many times. The chain couples TRBV6-2 or TRBV6-3 to TRBJ2-7; weak D call: TRBD1 (6 bases). The CDR3 spans 15 residues. Germline V lookup: CDR1 MNHEY, CDR2 SVGEGT. V lost 4 bases and J 2 bases, leaving 15 bases between the germline ends. Here the CDR3 DNA reads TGTGCCAGCAGTTCTCCCGGGACAAAGACCTACGAGCAGTACTTC. Its protein is CASSSPGTKTYEQYF.

This clonotype was counted many times. This sequence joins TRBV6-2 or TRBV6-3 and TRBJ2-5; the D gene is possibly TRBD1 (5 bases). The CDR3 is 14 amino acids. Germline loops: CDR1 MNHEY, CDR2 SVGEGT. Deletions cut 8 bases from V and 4 bases from J, with 17 bases between. DNA of the CDR3: TGTGCCAGCCGTTGGCAGGGTACGGGAGAGACCCAGTACTTC. Its protein product is CASRWQGTGETQYF.

This clonotype was recorded many times. CDR3 region: CADTQTGLRGQPQHF. The DNA for the CDR3 is TGTGCAGATACTCAGACAGGCCTCAGGGGACAGCCCCAGCATTTT. The rearrangement links TRBV19 to TRBJ1-5, with TRBD1 as a possible D gene (6 bases). The germline CDR1 and CDR2 sequences are LNHDA and SQIVND (reference sequence). The CDR3 runs to 15 residues.

The chain combines TRBV3-1 with TRBJ2-1; 7 bases map to TRBD2. The CDR3 is 16 amino acids. V trimming: 1 base; J trimming: 5 bases; junction bases outside the gene matches: 8. Germline values: CDR1 LGHDT, CDR2 YNNKEL (reference sequence). As DNA, the CDR3 is TGTGCCAGCAGCCAAGCGGCCGGGACTACGCACAATGAGCAGTTCTTC. Residues: CASSQAAGTTHNEQFF.

At least ten counts were recorded for this clonotype. The J gene is TRBJ1-2, the V gene TRBV29-1; possible D gene TRBD1, 5 bases. V shed 5 bases and J shed 7 bases, with 23 bases lying between them. CDR3 length equals 15 residues. The germline V gene has CDR1 SQVTM and CDR2 ANQGSEA. CDR3 amino acids: CSVSEAGAVLAGYTF. In DNA form, the CDR3 reads TGCAGCGTTTCAGAGGCTGGGGCCGTCTTGGCTGGCTACACCTTC.

This clonotype was seen repeatedly, ten times or more. The chain joins TRBV27 to TRBJ2-3; possibly TRBD1 for D (5 bases). Germline lookup yields CDR1 MNHEY and CDR2 SMNVEV (reference sequence). CDR3 length: 14 residues. Trimming stripped 1 base from V and 0 bases from J, with 5 bases between. The CDR3 sequence is CASSLWGSTDTQYF. The CDR3 DNA is TGTGCCAGCAGTTTATGGGGCAGCACAGATACGCAGTATTTT.

Many counts were recorded for this clonotype. This chain uses TRBV24-1 with TRBJ2-1; weak D call: TRBD1 (6 bases). The CDR3 is 15 residues long. Trimming cost V 4 bases and J 7 bases, with 16 bases left between them. From germline, CDR1 is KGHDR and CDR2 SFDVKD. The CDR3 reads CATSDVRDTPNEQFF. The CDR3 DNA follows: TGTGCCACCAGTGACGTCCGGGACACTCCTAATGAGCAGTTCTTC.

This clonotype has a count of ten or more. The rearrangement links TRBV5-1 to TRBJ1-2, with D unresolved. There are 15 residues in the CDR3. V was cut by 4 bases and J by 8 bases, with 21 bases left in between. Looked up from germline, CDR1 is SGHRS and CDR2 is YFSETQ. The CDR3 loop reads CASSPSPDAGVGYTF. The CDR3 nucleotides are TGCGCCAGCAGCCCCTCCCCCGACGCAGGTGTCGGCTACACCTTC.

This clonotype was detected ten times or more. V is TRBV6-6 and J is TRBJ2-5; the D gene is possibly TRBD2 (5 bases). Trimming took 7 bases from V and 2 from J, leaving 11 bases between them. Germline V lookup: CDR1 MNHNY, CDR2 SVGAGI (reference sequence). The CDR3 is made up of 13 amino acids. The CDR3 is CASTTSVQETQYF. CDR3 in DNA: TGTGCCAGCACCACTAGTGTGCAAGAGACCCAGTACTTC.

This clonotype showed up many times. The J gene is TRBJ2-7, the V gene TRBV11-3, with D possibly being TRBD2 (6 bases). The CDR3 totals 13 residues. Germline V gene lookup returns CDR1 SGHNT and CDR2 YENEEA. V was cut by 3 bases and J by 4 bases, with 10 bases left in between. For the CDR3, the DNA is TGTGCCAGCAGCTTCGGGACTCCTTACGAGCAGTACTTC. It codes for CASSFGTPYEQYF.

This clonotype was detected ten times or more. The V gene is TRBV7-2, the J gene TRBJ2-2; 8 bases map to TRBD2. The CDR3 contains 17 residues. V lost 2 bases, J lost 1 base, and 6 bases stayed unmatched. The germline CDR1 and CDR2 sequences are SGHTA and FQGNSA. The CDR3 sequence is CASSLKVTSGNTGELFF. The CDR3 DNA is TGTGCCAGCAGCTTAAAAGTTACTAGCGGGAACACCGGGGAGCTGTTTTTT.

J is TRBJ1-4 and V is TRBV29-1, with D perhaps TRBD1 (6 bases). Germline V lookup: CDR1 SQVTM, CDR2 ANQGSEA. This CDR3 region has 15 residues. The germline V and J ends were trimmed by 6 bases and 5 bases, with 19 bases remaining between them. CDR3 sequence: CSVAKQGALNEKLFF. The CDR3 DNA is TGCAGCGTCGCAAAACAGGGAGCGCTAAATGAAAAACTGTTTTTT.

This clonotype appeared many times. The chain carries TRBV6-2 or TRBV6-3 and TRBJ2-2; 9 bases line up with TRBD1. V dropped 8 bases and J dropped 5; count of bases not matched to a gene: 6. This CDR3 spans 14 amino acids. Germline loops: CDR1 MNHEY, CDR2 SVGEGT. CDR3 amino acids: CASRRDRDTGELFF. CDR3 nucleotides: TGTGCCAGCCGGAGGGACAGGGATACCGGGGAGCTGTTTTTT.

Many counts were recorded for this clonotype. The gene calls are TRBV7-2 and TRBJ2-2; unclear D gene. This CDR3 spans 15 amino acids. The germline V gene encodes CDR1 SGHTA and CDR2 FQGNSA. V lost 5 bases and J lost 5, with 15 bases in between. CDR3 region: CASSPTQIRTGELFF. The CDR3 DNA reads TGTGCCAGCAGCCCCACGCAGATTCGTACCGGGGAGCTGTTTTTT.

With respect to this clonotype: The DNA is omitted, as the CDR3 cannot be located on it reliably, and the CDR3 follows TCRdb's listing. The chain combines TRBV5-1 with TRBJ2-3. Looked up from germline, CDR1 is SGHRS and CDR2 is YFSETQ. Termini included, the CDR3 measures 23 amino acids. CDR3 amino acids: CASTNQTSMYLCASTASTDTQYF.

In its sample, this clonotype was seen a few times. This rearrangement joins TRBV6-2 or TRBV6-3 to TRBJ2-1, with unresolved D. The V end was cut by 4 bases, the J end by 12 bases, with 19 bases between. The germline gives CDR1 MNHEY, CDR2 SVGEGT. This CDR3 region has 14 residues. The CDR3 DNA follows: TGTGCCAGCAGTTCCGAGAGTGGGCGCTCAAGGCAGTTCTTC. Residues: CASSSESGRSRQFF.

On this clonotype itself: A far larger clone is a single base away, which makes a read error likely. The chain links TRBV6-8 to TRBJ2-7; the D is unclear. V lost 8 bases and J lost 7, with 15 bases in between. The germline V gene encodes CDR1 MNHGY and CDR2 SAAAGT. CDR3 length: 12 residues. The DNA of the CDR3 is TGTGCCAGCTCCCTTTCTGACGGGGAGCAGTACTTC. Its protein is CASSLSDGEQYF.

This clonotype was seen ten or more times. The V call is TRBV5-7, the J call TRBJ2-1, with D possibly being TRBD1 (6 bases). TRBV5-7 is an ORF for which the function is uncertain. The CDR3 loop spans 14 amino acids. Trimming cost V 0 bases and J 6 bases, with 10 bases left between them. Here the CDR3 reads CASSLGQDLNEQFF. The CDR3, as DNA: TGTGCCAGCAGCTTGGGACAGGATCTCAATGAGCAGTTCTTC.

V gene TRBV6-2 or TRBV6-3 combines with J gene TRBJ2-1, with TRBD2 matching 11 bases. V trimming: 5 bases; J trimming: 7 bases; junction bases outside the gene matches: 10. The CDR3 is made up of 16 amino acids. Germline V gives CDR1 MNHEY, CDR2 SVGEGT. The CDR3 DNA follows: TGTGCCAGCAGTGGGGGTGGGACTAGCGGTGTAAATGAGCAGTTCTTC. Protein product: CASSGGGTSGVNEQFF.

This clonotype was counted at least ten times. The rearrangement joins TRBV7-6 to TRBJ2-1, with 10 positions matching TRBD1. The CDR3 is 14 amino acids. The germline V gene encodes CDR1 SGHVS and CDR2 FNYEAQ. Losses at the gene ends were 5 bases for V and 7 bases for J; bases not matched to a gene: 5. CDR3 in DNA: TGTGCCAGCAGCAGGGACAGGGGTAGAAATGAGCAGTTCTTC. The encoded protein is CASSRDRGRNEQFF. Using reference TRBV7-6 and TRBJ2-1 for the parts outside the CDR3, the full variable domain is GAGVSQSPRYKVTKRGQDVALRCDPISGHVSLYWYRQALGQGPEFLTYFNYEAQQDKSGLPNDRFSAERPEGSISTLTIQRTEQRDSAMYRCASSRDRGRNEQFFGPGTRLTVL.

The rearrangement links TRBV12-3 or TRBV12-4 to TRBJ1-5; D is perhaps TRBD1 (5 bases). The CDR3 is 15 amino acids. Trimming shortened V by 1 base and J by 9 bases, and 16 bases separated the two germline ends. In DNA form, the CDR3 reads TGTGCCAGCAGTTTAGACGGCGAGGGGTTACGGCCCCAGCATTTT. Translation gives CASSLDGEGLRPQHF.

Many counts were recorded for this clonotype. The chain joins TRBV20-1 to TRBJ1-4, with 8 bases matching TRBD1. With 2 bases clipped from V and 4 bases from J, the junction kept 6 bases outside the gene matches. Per the germline V gene, CDR1 is DFQATT and CDR2 is SNEGSKA (reference sequence). The CDR3 length is 15 residues. The CDR3 bases are TGCAGTGCTAGACCTCCCAGGGGGCTTAATGAAAAACTGTTTTTT. The encoded protein is CSARPPRGLNEKLFF.

This clonotype was found many times. The chain carries TRBV19 and TRBJ1-4, with TRBD1 matching over 9 bases. CDR3 length equals 13 residues. Trimming removed 6 bases from V and 5 bases from J; junction bases left unmatched: 1. Per the germline V gene, CDR1 is LNHDA and CDR2 is SQIVND (reference sequence). The CDR3 bases are TGTGCCAGTAGGGGGACAGGGAATGAAAAACTGTTTTTT. It is translated as CASRGTGNEKLFF.

The chain links TRBV6-2 or TRBV6-3 to TRBJ1-2; TRBD1 matches 9 bases. The junction had 4 bases not matched to a gene; V was cut back by 5 bases and J by 0 bases. There are 15 residues in the CDR3. Per the germline V gene, CDR1 is MNHEY and CDR2 is SVGEGT. Here the CDR3 reads CASSEGTGTNYGYTF. The CDR3 DNA sequence: TGTGCCAGCAGTGAAGGGACAGGGACTAACTATGGCTACACCTTC.